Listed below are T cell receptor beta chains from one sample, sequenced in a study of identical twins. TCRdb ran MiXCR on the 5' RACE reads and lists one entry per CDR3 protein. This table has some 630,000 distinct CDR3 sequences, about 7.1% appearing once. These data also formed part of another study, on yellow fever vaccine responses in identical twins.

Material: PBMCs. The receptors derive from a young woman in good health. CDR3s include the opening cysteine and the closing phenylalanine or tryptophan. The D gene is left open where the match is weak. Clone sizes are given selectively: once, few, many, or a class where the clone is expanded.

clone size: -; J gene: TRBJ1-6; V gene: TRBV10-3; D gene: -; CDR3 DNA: TGTGCCATCAGTTCCTCCTCGGGGTATAATTCACCCCTCCACTTT; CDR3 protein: CAISSSSGYNSPLHF
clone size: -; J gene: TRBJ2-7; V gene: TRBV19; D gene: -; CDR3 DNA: TGTGCCAGTAGTATTTCTCGTCTTCACGAGCAGTACTTC; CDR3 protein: CASSISRLHEQYF
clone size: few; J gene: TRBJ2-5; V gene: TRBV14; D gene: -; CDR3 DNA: TGTGCCAGCAGCCAAGAGTCGGCAGCCCGGACCCAGTACTTC; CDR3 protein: CASSQESAARTQYF
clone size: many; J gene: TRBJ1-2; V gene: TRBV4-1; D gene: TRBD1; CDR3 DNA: TGCGCCAGCAGCCAAGACTCGGGACAGAACTATGGCTACACCTTC; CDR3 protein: CASSQDSGQNYGYTF
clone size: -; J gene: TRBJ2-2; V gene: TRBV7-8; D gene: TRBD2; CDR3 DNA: TGTGCCAGCAGCTTAGATGGACTAGAGTTGTACGGGGAGCTGTTTTTT; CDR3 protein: CASSLDGLELYGELFF
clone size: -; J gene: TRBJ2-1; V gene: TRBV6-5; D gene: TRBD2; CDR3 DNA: TGTGCCAGCAGTTACGGGGCTAGCGGGAGCTCTCATTCCAATGAGCAGTTCTTC; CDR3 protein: CASSYGASGSSHSNEQFF
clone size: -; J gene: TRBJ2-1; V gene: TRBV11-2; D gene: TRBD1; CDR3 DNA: TGTGCCAGCAGCGCCGGACAGGGGGCCTATGAGCAGTTCTTC; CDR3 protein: CASSAGQGAYEQFF
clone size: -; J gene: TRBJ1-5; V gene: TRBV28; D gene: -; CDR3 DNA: TGTGCCAGCAGTTCCGCCTATACGGCGGCCGGGTGGAGGAGTCAGCCCCAGCATTTT; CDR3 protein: CASSSAYTAAGWRSQPQHF
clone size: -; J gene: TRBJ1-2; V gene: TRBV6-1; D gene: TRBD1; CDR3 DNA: TGTGCCAGCAGCGGACAGGGGGCGATTGGCTACACCTTC; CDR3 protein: CASSGQGAIGYTF
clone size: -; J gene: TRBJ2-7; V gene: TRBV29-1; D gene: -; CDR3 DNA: TGCAGCGTTGGAGTAACCTACGAGCAGTACTTC; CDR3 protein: CSVGVTYEQYF
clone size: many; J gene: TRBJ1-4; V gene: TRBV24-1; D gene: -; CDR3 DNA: TGTGCCACCAGTGGGAGCCGTGCGGGTGATAATGAAAAACTGTTTTTT; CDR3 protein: CATSGSRAGDNEKLFF
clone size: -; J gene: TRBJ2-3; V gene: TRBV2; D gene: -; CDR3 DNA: TGTGCCAGCAGGACAGGTGACTCTTCCACAGATACGCAGTATTTT; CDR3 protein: CASRTGDSSTDTQYF
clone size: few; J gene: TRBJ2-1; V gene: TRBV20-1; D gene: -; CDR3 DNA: TGCAGTGCTAGAGATATAGCCCACTCCTACAATGAGCAGTTCTTC; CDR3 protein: CSARDIAHSYNEQFF
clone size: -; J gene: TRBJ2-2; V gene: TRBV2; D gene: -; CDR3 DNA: TGTGCCAGCATTGGTCTAGCTAATACCGGGGAGCTGTTTTTT; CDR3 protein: CASIGLANTGELFF
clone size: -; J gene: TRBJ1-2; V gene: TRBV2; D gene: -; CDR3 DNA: TGTGCCAGCAGTTTCGATGACTACTATGGCTACACCTTC; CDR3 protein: CASSFDDYYGYTF
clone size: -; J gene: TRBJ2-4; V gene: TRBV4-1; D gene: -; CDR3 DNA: TGCGCCAGCAGCCAAGATGATTGGAAGAATCTAGCCAAAAACATTCAGTACTTC; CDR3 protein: CASSQDDWKNLAKNIQYF
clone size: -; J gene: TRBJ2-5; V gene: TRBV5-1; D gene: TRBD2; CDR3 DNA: TGCGCCAGCAGCTGGGTCGGGAGGGAGACCCAGTACTTC; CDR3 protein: CASSWVGRETQYF
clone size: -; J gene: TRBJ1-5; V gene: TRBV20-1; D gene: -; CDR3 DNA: TGCAGTGCTGGGATGGGAGAGGGTAATCAGCCCCAGCATTTT; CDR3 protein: CSAGMGEGNQPQHF
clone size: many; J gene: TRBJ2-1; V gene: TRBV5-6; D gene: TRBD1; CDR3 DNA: TGTGCCAGCAGCCCCGGACAGGGGGGCTACAATGAGCAGTTCTTC; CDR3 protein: CASSPGQGGYNEQFF
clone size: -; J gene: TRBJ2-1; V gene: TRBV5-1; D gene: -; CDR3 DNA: TGCGCCAGCAGCACTGACAGCTACAATGAGCAGTTCTTC; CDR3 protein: CASSTDSYNEQFF
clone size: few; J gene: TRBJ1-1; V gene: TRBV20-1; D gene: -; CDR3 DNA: TGCAGTGCTTGGAACAGAGAGAACACTGAAGCTTTCTTT; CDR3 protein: CSAWNRENTEAFF
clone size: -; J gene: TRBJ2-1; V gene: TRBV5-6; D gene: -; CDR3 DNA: TGTGCCAGCAGCTCACTCGTGGTTGAGCAGTTCTTC; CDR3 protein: CASSSLVVEQFF
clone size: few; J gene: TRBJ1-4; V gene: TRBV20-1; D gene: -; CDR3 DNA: TGCAGTGCTAGACAGGGAACAACTAATGAAAAACTGTTTTTT; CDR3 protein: CSARQGTTNEKLFF
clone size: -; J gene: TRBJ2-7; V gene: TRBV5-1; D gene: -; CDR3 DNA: TGCGCCAGCAGCTTGACTGGGCCAACCTACGAGCAGTACTTC; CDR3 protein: CASSLTGPTYEQYF
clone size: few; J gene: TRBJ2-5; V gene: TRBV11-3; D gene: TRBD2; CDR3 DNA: TGTGCCAGCTGCCACTACGGGGGGTTTGACCAAGAGACCCAGTACTTC; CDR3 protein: CASCHYGGFDQETQYF
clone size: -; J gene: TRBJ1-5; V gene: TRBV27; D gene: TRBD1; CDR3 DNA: TGTGCCAGCAGTCAAAACCGCCCGAACTACGTCGGACAGGGACTCAATCAGCCCCAGCATTTT; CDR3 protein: CASSQNRPNYVGQGLNQPQHF
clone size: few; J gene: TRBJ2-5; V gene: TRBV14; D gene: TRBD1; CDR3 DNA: TGTGCCAGCAGCCAAGCGACAGGGGCAGCGGAGACCCAGTACTTC; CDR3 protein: CASSQATGAAETQYF
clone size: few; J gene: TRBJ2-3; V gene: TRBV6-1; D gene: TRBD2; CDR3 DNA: TGTGCCAGCAGTCTAGCGGGAGTTGTGTCAGATACGCAGTATTTT; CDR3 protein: CASSLAGVVSDTQYF
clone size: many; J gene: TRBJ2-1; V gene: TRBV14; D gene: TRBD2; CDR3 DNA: TGTGCCAGCAGCCAAGACGAACTAGCGGGAGAGGGCAATGAGCAGTTCTTC; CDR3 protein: CASSQDELAGEGNEQFF
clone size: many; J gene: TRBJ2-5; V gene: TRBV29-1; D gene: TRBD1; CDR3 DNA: TGCAGCGCTGGGGACAGGGGGAACCAAGAGACCCAGTACTTC; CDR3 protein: CSAGDRGNQETQYF
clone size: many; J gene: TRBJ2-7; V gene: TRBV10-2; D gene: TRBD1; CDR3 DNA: TGCGCCAGCAGTGAAGCAATTCCAGGGGGAAGGGGGTACGAGCAGTACTTC; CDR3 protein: CASSEAIPGGRGYEQYF
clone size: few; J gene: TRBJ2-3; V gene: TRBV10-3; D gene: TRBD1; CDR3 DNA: TGTGCCATCAGTGCAGACAGGGGCACAGATACGCAGTATTTT; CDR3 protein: CAISADRGTDTQYF
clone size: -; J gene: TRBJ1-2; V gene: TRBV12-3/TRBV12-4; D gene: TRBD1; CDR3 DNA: TGTGCCAGCGGGAAGACAGGGTTTGGCTACACCTTC; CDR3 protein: CASGKTGFGYTF
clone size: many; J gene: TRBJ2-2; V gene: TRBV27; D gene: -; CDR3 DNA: TGTGCCAGCAGTTCCAGGGATCTTGGTACCGGGGAGCTGTTTTTT; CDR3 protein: CASSSRDLGTGELFF
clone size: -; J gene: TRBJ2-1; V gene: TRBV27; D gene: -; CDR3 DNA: TGTGCCAGCAGTCTATATCCCTCCAGGGGGCAGTTCTTC; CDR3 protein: CASSLYPSRGQFF